This is a list of T cell receptor beta chains from one sample in a study of a mutant IDH1 vaccine in newly diagnosed glioma. Assay: immunoSEQ multiplex PCR; the TCRdb copy retains only in-frame clones and omits some. There are roughly 50,000 clones in the sample; around 85% occur only once, and around 6.7% lies in the top ten. No cognate antigen is known for these TCRs. Here the sequenced sample was PBMCs, taken from a glioma patient whose treatment included an IDH1 peptide vaccine. Receptors were obtained from a man in his forties with glioma. CDR3s include the opening cysteine and the closing phenylalanine or tryptophan. Clone size is shown for a subset of rows, as once, few, many or a class of expanded clone.

CDR3aa: CASSPRVGGNRDTQYF; abundance: .; len: 16; v_gene: TRBV7-2; j_gene: TRBJ2-3
CDR3aa: CASSKGGTGANVLTF; abundance: .; len: 15; v_gene: TRBV6-5; j_gene: TRBJ2-6
CDR3aa: CASTLREGRQPQHF; abundance: .; len: 14; v_gene: TRBV2; j_gene: TRBJ1-5
CDR3aa: CASSIGGQGGYQPQHF; abundance: few; len: 16; v_gene: TRBV19; j_gene: TRBJ1-5
CDR3aa: CAISKTGPRGYTF; abundance: .; len: 13; v_gene: TRBV10-3; j_gene: TRBJ1-2
CDR3aa: CASRGRDSGNTIYF; abundance: few; len: 14; v_gene: TRBV21-1; j_gene: TRBJ1-3
CDR3aa: CASSLAPQGAGETQYF; abundance: .; len: 16; v_gene: TRBV4-1; j_gene: TRBJ2-5
CDR3aa: CASSLSVWGHNNQETQYF; abundance: .; len: 18; v_gene: TRBV7-9; j_gene: TRBJ2-5
CDR3aa: CASSPDDNYGYTF; abundance: few; len: 13; v_gene: TRBV18; j_gene: TRBJ1-2
CDR3aa: CASSQGTGRRDEQYF; abundance: .; len: 15; v_gene: TRBV5-4; j_gene: TRBJ2-7
CDR3aa: CASSSRTGGRETQYF; abundance: .; len: 15; v_gene: TRBV9; j_gene: TRBJ2-5
CDR3aa: CASSQDMRRTEAFF; abundance: .; len: 14; v_gene: TRBV14; j_gene: TRBJ1-1
CDR3aa: CASSPTLRRGKVSNQPQHF; abundance: .; len: 19; v_gene: TRBV27; j_gene: TRBJ1-5
CDR3aa: CASSDWRGGRDTQYF; abundance: .; len: 15; v_gene: TRBV2; j_gene: TRBJ2-3
CDR3aa: CASRDGGLGGDTQYF; abundance: .; len: 15; v_gene: TRBV6-1; j_gene: TRBJ2-5
CDR3aa: CASSSAQGSNQPQHF; abundance: few; len: 15; v_gene: TRBV2; j_gene: TRBJ1-5
CDR3aa: CASSQGGGKDTQYF; abundance: few; len: 14; v_gene: TRBV14; j_gene: TRBJ2-3
CDR3aa: CASNTQVRGTDTQYF; abundance: .; len: 15; v_gene: TRBV27; j_gene: TRBJ2-3
CDR3aa: CASSDGQYEQYF; abundance: few; len: 12; v_gene: TRBV10-1; j_gene: TRBJ2-7
CDR3aa: CASSERQGGGNTIYF; abundance: .; len: 15; v_gene: TRBV2; j_gene: TRBJ1-3
CDR3aa: CAPRLVPDRGRNYGYTF; abundance: .; len: 17; v_gene: TRBV10-1; j_gene: TRBJ1-2
CDR3aa: CASSDAGAADTQYF; abundance: .; len: 14; v_gene: TRBV5-1; j_gene: TRBJ2-3
CDR3aa: CASSALAPSYNEQFF; abundance: .; len: 15; v_gene: TRBV9; j_gene: TRBJ2-1
CDR3aa: CASSLGGTGEGEAFF; abundance: .; len: 15; v_gene: TRBV23-1; j_gene: TRBJ1-1
CDR3aa: CASSEGRENEKLFF; abundance: .; len: 14; v_gene: TRBV2; j_gene: TRBJ1-4